A single sample gave rise to the 28 T cell receptor beta chains below, sequenced in a study of blood T cell repertoires in COVID-19. Assay: immunoSEQ multiplex PCR; the TCRdb copy retains only in-frame clones and omits some. This table holds under 300,000 clones, 85% to 90% found once. Source material: peripheral blood. The receptors come from a human donor in a cohort sampled during active COVID-19.

The chain has TRBV6-1 and TRBJ1-3; D is uncertain. The germline gives CDR1 MNHNS, CDR2 SASEGT. This CDR3 is built from 16 residues. Trimming shortened V by 2 bases and J by 1 base, and 12 bases separated the two germline ends. The CDR3 loop reads CASSESLILSGNTIYF. The CDR3 DNA follows: TGTGCCAGCAGTGAATCCCTAATTCTATCTGGAAACACCATATATTTT.

The V gene is TRBV18, the J gene TRBJ2-5; D uncertain. The CDR3 loop spans 15 amino acids. V was clipped by 1 base and J by 4 bases, with 13 bases between them. Germline V CDR1 and CDR2: KGHSH, LQKENI. CDR3 sequence: CASSPRGSSRETQYF. Here the CDR3 DNA reads TGTGCCAGCTCACCACGCGGTTCGTCGCGAGAGACCCAGTACTTC. The entire variable domain, with the rest obtained from reference TRBV18 and TRBJ2-5, is as follows: NAGVMQNPRHLVRRRGQEARLRCSPMKGHSHVYWYRQLPEEGLKFMVYLQKENIIDESGMPKERFSAEFPKEGPSILRIQQVVRGDSAAYFCASSPRGSSRETQYFGPGTRLLVL.

The chain employs TRBV24-1 and TRBJ1-5; D not resolved. Trimming took 4 bases from V and 4 from J, leaving 13 bases between them. CDR3 size: 15 residues. Germline-derived CDR1 and CDR2 are KGHDR and SFDVKD. CDR3 loop: CATSDGSARNQPQHF. The DNA for the CDR3 is TGTGCCACCAGTGACGGCAGTGCGAGGAATCAGCCCCAGCATTTT.

In the case of this clone: Mismatch with germline at one junction end may stem from a read error. The J gene is TRBJ2-4, the V gene TRBV7-7, with D unresolved. The CDR3 is 15 residues long. Per the germline V gene, CDR1 is SSHAT and CDR2 is FNYEAQ (reference sequence). The CDR3 region is CASTQIQDAKNIQYF. The CDR3 nucleotides are TGTGCTAGCACCCAAATTCAGGATGCCAAAAACATTCAGTACTTC.

The chain carries TRBV20-1 and TRBJ2-7; tentatively, D is TRBD2 (7 bases). V was cut by 3 bases and J by 0 bases, with 15 bases left in between. Germline CDR1 DFQATT, CDR2 SNEGSKA (reference sequence). The CDR3 is made up of 15 amino acids. The CDR3 DNA reads TGCAGTGCTAGTGAGGGGGGGGCTACCTCCTACGAGCAGTACTTC. Amino acid sequence: CSASEGGATSYEQYF.

V usage is TRBV24-1 and J usage is TRBJ2-3; 11 nucleotides agree with TRBD2. From germline, CDR1 is KGHDR and CDR2 SFDVKD. V was pared by 6 bases and J by 4 bases, with 8 bases of the junction left unmatched. The CDR3 runs 16 residues. The CDR3 bases are TGTGCCACCAGTAGGGCTAGCGGGAGGAGGCCAGATACGCAGTATTTT. Its translation: CATSRASGRRPDTQYF.

V usage is TRBV18 and J usage is TRBJ2-5, with 7 bases aligning to TRBD2. Trimming removed 3 bases from V and 0 bases from J; junction bases left unmatched: 7. The CDR3 is 16 residues long. Germline V CDR1 and CDR2: KGHSH, LQKENI. CDR3 sequence reads: CASSPGRGDYQETQYF. The DNA for the CDR3 is TGTGCCAGCTCACCTGGTCGGGGGGACTACCAAGAGACCCAGTACTTC.

The chain carries TRBV4-1 and TRBJ2-6; 10 bases fit TRBD2. The CDR3 runs 20 residues. V was pared by 2 bases and J by 1 base, with 11 bases of the junction left unmatched. Germline V gene sequence: CDR1 MGHRA, CDR2 YSYEKL. CDR3 in DNA: TGCGCCAGCAGCCAACCTCTTACTAGCGGGGTACCGTCTGGGGCCAACGTCCTGACTTTC. This translates into CASSQPLTSGVPSGANVLTF.

This chain uses TRBV6-5 with TRBJ1-2; 7 bases match TRBD1. The CDR3 is 15 amino acids. V dropped 5 bases and J dropped 2; count of bases not matched to a gene: 8. Germline V gene sequence: CDR1 MNHEY, CDR2 SVGAGI. CDR3 in amino acids: CASSTQTGSNYGYTF. CDR3 nucleotide sequence: TGTGCCAGCAGTACCCAGACAGGGTCAAACTATGGCTACACCTTC.

The J gene is TRBJ1-1, the V gene TRBV25-1; TRBD1 agrees at 7 bases. J lost 3 bases, V lost 1 base, and 8 bases had no gene match. Per germline, CDR1 MGHDK and CDR2 SYGVNS. The length of the CDR3 is 16 residues. The CDR3 DNA is TGTGCCAGCAGTGAATGGGCAGGGGGTACGGACACTGAAGCTTTCTTT. Translation: CASSEWAGGTDTEAFF. The full variable domain, its missing parts supplied by reference TRBV25-1 and TRBJ1-1, is EADIYQTPRYLVIGTGKKITLECSQTMGHDKMYWYQQDPGMELHLIHYSYGVNSTEKGDLSSESTVSRIRTEHFPLTLESARPSHTSQYLCASSEWAGGTDTEAFFGQGTRLTVV.

The genes are TRBV11-2 and TRBJ2-1; 9 bases match TRBD2. Germline CDR1 and CDR2: SGHAT and FQNNGV. Trimming removed 4 bases from V and 12 bases from J; junction bases left unmatched: 10. The CDR3 totals 14 residues. The CDR3 DNA reads TGTGCCAGCAGCTCTAGCGGGGCCACTCAGGGGCAGTTCTTC. Translating it yields CASSSSGATQGQFF. Supplemented by reference TRBV11-2 and TRBJ2-1, the full variable domain reads EAGVAQSPRYKIIEKRQSVAFWCNPISGHATLYWYQQILGQGPKLLIQFQNNGVVDDSQLPKDRFSAERLKGVDSTLKIQPAKLEDSAVYLCASSSSGATQGQFFGPGTRLTVL.

This chain joins TRBV24-1 and TRBJ2-1; 11 nucleotides align to TRBD2. V trimming: 4 bases; J trimming: 5 bases; junction bases outside the gene matches: 6. Germline assignment: CDR1 KGHDR and CDR2 SFDVKD. CDR3 length: 16 amino acids. The CDR3, as DNA: TGTGCCACCAGTGAGTCCGGGACTAGCGGCCACAATGAGCAGTTCTTC. Protein product: CATSESGTSGHNEQFF.

The V gene is TRBV29-1, the J gene TRBJ2-1; 9 bases fit TRBD1. This CDR3 has 14 amino acids. Germline CDR1 and CDR2: SQVTM and ANQGSEA. With 8 bases clipped from V and 7 bases from J, the junction kept 12 bases outside the gene matches. CDR3 in amino acids: CSFLSGTGRNEQFF. The CDR3 nucleotides read TGCAGCTTCCTTTCCGGGACAGGGAGAAATGAGCAGTTCTTC.

This clone was recorded once. The gene calls are TRBV7-8 and TRBJ2-1; 7 bases are shared with TRBD2. The germline CDR1 and CDR2 sequences are SGHVS and FQNEAQ. V trimming: 5 bases; J trimming: 4 bases; junction bases outside the gene matches: 11. The CDR3 covers 16 residues. DNA for the CDR3: TGTGCCAGCAGCCCACCCTCGACTAGCTTGTACAATGAGCAGTTCTTC. The encoded protein is CASSPPSTSLYNEQFF.

With regard to this clone: One junction end does not reproduce the germline sequence, and a read error may be involved. The gene calls are TRBV7-9 and TRBJ2-7, with 9 bases fitting TRBD1. This CDR3 contains 13 residues. Germline CDR1 is SEHNR and CDR2 is FQNEAQ (reference sequence). CDR3 in DNA: TGTGCCAGCAGCTTAGAAGGGACAGGGAAACTGCACTTC. It is translated as CASSLEGTGKLHF. The entire variable domain, with the rest obtained from reference TRBV7-9 and TRBJ2-7, is as follows: DTGVSQNPRHKITKRGQNVTFRCDPISEHNRLYWYRQTLGQGPEFLTYFQNEAQLEKSRLLSDRFSAERPKGSFSTLEIQRTEQGDSAMYLCASSLEGTGKLHFGPGTRLTVT.

V gene TRBV9 combines with J gene TRBJ2-3; a weak D match, TRBD2 (5 bases). The V end was cut by 7 bases, the J end by 6 bases, with 15 bases between. Germline-derived CDR1 and CDR2 are SGDLS and YYNGEE. The CDR3 loop spans 13 amino acids. CDR3 amino acids: CASSLGERDTQYF. The CDR3 DNA is TGTGCCAGCTCCCTCGGGGAGAGGGATACGCAGTATTTT.

This chain joins TRBV2 and TRBJ2-1; a weak D match, TRBD1 (5 bases). Germline assignment: CDR1 SNHLY and CDR2 FYNNEI. Trimming removed 0 bases at V and 7 bases at J, with 10 bases between. There are 14 residues in the CDR3. CDR3 in amino acids: CASSEAQGNNEQFF. The CDR3 coding sequence is TGTGCCAGCAGTGAAGCCCAGGGTAATAATGAGCAGTTCTTC.

The rearrangement links TRBV3-1 (or the pseudogene TRBV3-2) to TRBJ2-7, with 12 nucleotides matching TRBD2. The CDR3 totals 16 residues. The V gene's germline CDR1 is LGHDT and CDR2 YNNKEL (reference sequence). V was clipped by 4 bases and J by 6 bases; unmatched bases: 10. The CDR3 DNA reads as TGTGCCAGCAGCCTCAGGACTAGCGGGATAATAAGCGAGCAGTACTTC. Translating it yields CASSLRTSGIISEQYF.

This sequence joins TRBV5-1 and TRBJ2-1; 7 nucleotides align to TRBD1. In germline, CDR1 is SGHRS, CDR2 YFSETQ. This CDR3 is 15 amino acids long. With V trimmed by 4 bases and J by 4 bases, 8 bases remained unmatched. The CDR3 here is CASSATGERYNEQFF. CDR3 nucleotides: TGCGCCAGCAGCGCAACAGGGGAGAGATACAATGAGCAGTTCTTC. Using reference TRBV5-1 and TRBJ2-1 for the parts outside the CDR3, the full variable domain is KAGVTQTPRYLIKTRGQQVTLSCSPISGHRSVSWYQQTPGQGLQFLFEYFSETQRNKGNFPGRFSGRQFSNSRSEMNVSTLELGDSALYLCASSATGERYNEQFFGPGTRLTVL.

This chain connects TRBV6-6 to TRBJ2-7, with 11 bases identical to TRBD1. The CDR3 runs 15 residues. Trimming removed 4 bases from V and 3 bases from J; junction bases left unmatched: 5. Germline V CDR1 and CDR2: MNHNY, SVGAGI (reference sequence). CDR3 coding DNA: TGTGCCAGCAGTTCTAGCGGGACAGGGGGCTACGAGCAGTACTTC. Encoded protein: CASSSSGTGGYEQYF.

The gene calls are TRBV7-9 and TRBJ2-7; 11 positions match TRBD1. Germline CDR1 and CDR2: SEHNR and FQNEAQ (reference sequence). The V segment lost 4 bases and the J segment 3 bases; nucleotides outside the gene matches: 11. The CDR3 contains 17 residues. The CDR3, as DNA: TGTGCCAGCAGCTACGTAGCCCTTGGGACAGGGGGCTACGAGCAGTACTTC. Translating gives CASSYVALGTGGYEQYF.

This clone has only one observation. The chain is built from TRBV28 and TRBJ2-5; 8 positions agree with TRBD2. Looked up from germline, CDR1 is MDHEN and CDR2 is SYDVKM. V lost 8 bases and J lost 5; bases outside the gene matches: 7. The CDR3 spans 13 residues. The DNA for the CDR3 is TGTGCCAGCCGACCGGGGGGGAGGGAGACCCAGTACTTC. Amino acids: CASRPGGRETQYF.

In this sample, this clone turned up once. V gene TRBV19 combines with J gene TRBJ1-6, with 7 bases matching TRBD1. This CDR3 contains 14 residues. V lost 5 bases and J lost 7; bases outside the gene matches: 5. Germline lookup yields CDR1 LNHDA and CDR2 SQIVND (reference sequence). CDR3 coding DNA: TGTGCCAGTAGTCCGACAGGGAACAATTCACCCCTCCACTTT. Translation gives CASSPTGNNSPLHF.

This clone was detected only a few times. The V gene is TRBV5-1, the J gene TRBJ2-1; weak D call: TRBD2 (6 bases). The length of the CDR3 is 15 residues. V lost 4 bases and J 0 bases, leaving 11 bases between the germline ends. CDR1 and CDR2 (germline): SGHRS, YFSETQ. CDR3 sequence (DNA): TGCGCCAGCAGCCGGGACTCGAGCTCCTACAATGAGCAGTTCTTC. This sequence encodes CASSRDSSSYNEQFF. Complete variable domain (other parts from reference TRBV5-1 and TRBJ2-1): KAGVTQTPRYLIKTRGQQVTLSCSPISGHRSVSWYQQTPGQGLQFLFEYFSETQRNKGNFPGRFSGRQFSNSRSEMNVSTLELGDSALYLCASSRDSSSYNEQFFGPGTRLTVL.

This chain joins TRBV5-5 and TRBJ2-2; TRBD2 might be the D (6 bases). Germline V gene data show CDR1 as SGHKS and CDR2 as YYEKEE (reference sequence). V was shortened by 2 bases and J by 4 bases, with 9 bases between the two germline ends. The CDR3 extends over 14 amino acids. The CDR3 loop reads CASSFGLFTGELFF. CDR3 nucleotide sequence: TGTGCCAGCAGCTTTGGACTATTCACCGGGGAGCTGTTTTTT. The variable domain in full, with the rest retrieved from reference TRBV5-5 and TRBJ2-2, is DAGVTQSPTHLIKTRGQQVTLRCSPISGHKSVSWYQQVLGQGPQFIFQYYEKEERGRGNFPDRFSARQFPNYSSELNVNALLLGDSALYLCASSFGLFTGELFFGEGSRLTVL.

The chain carries TRBV7-7 and TRBJ2-1; 7 nucleotides match TRBD1. V lost 4 bases, J lost 0 bases, and 3 bases stayed unmatched. The CDR3 contains 15 residues. Germline V gene lookup returns CDR1 SSHAT and CDR2 FNYEAQ (reference sequence). The CDR3 spells CASSSGQASYNEQFF. CDR3 nucleotides: TGTGCCAGCAGCTCTGGACAGGCCTCCTACAATGAGCAGTTCTTC.

The sample holds a few counts of this clone. The chain employs TRBV5-1 and TRBJ1-4, with no clear D. CDR3 length: 14 amino acids. V dropped 4 bases and J dropped 8 bases, with 15 bases sitting between them. The V gene's germline CDR1 is SGHRS and CDR2 YFSETQ. The CDR3 here is CASSPDTAQEKLFF. CDR3 nucleotides: TGCGCCAGCAGCCCAGACACGGCTCAGGAAAAACTGTTTTTT.

The CDR3 DNA sequence: TGTGCCAGCAGCCAAGTTACGGGAGGGTACGATGAGCAGTTCTTC. This gives the protein CASSQVTGGYDEQFF. This chain joins TRBV14 and TRBJ2-1, with 8 positions matching TRBD2. This CDR3 is 15 amino acids long. The trim removed 1 base at V and 8 bases at J, leaving 7 bases unmatched. From germline, CDR1 is SGHDN and CDR2 FVKESK.